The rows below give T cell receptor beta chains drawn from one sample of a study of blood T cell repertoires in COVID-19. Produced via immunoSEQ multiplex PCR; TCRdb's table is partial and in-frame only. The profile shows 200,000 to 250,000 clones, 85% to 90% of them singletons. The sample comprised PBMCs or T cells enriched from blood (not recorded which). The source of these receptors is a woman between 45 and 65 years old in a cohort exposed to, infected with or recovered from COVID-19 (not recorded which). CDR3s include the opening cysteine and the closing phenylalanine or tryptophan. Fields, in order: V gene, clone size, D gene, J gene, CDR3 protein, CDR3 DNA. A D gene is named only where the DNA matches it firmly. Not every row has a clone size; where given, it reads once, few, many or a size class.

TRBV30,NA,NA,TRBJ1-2,CASSGSEGYTF,TGTGCCTCCTCAGGTTCAGAAGGCTACACCTTC
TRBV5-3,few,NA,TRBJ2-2,CARIGTGTNTGELFF,TGTGCCAGAATCGGGACCGGGACTAACACCGGGGAGCTGTTTTTT
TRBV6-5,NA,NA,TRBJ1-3,CASSRTKASGNTIYF,TGTGCCAGCAGCCGCACCAAAGCCTCTGGAAACACCATATATTTT
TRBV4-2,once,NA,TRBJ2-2,CASSQESSSNTGELFF,TGTGCCAGCAGCCAAGAAAGTAGTTCGAACACCGGGGAGCTGTTTTTT
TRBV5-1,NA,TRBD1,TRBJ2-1,CASSFYGQGEVEQFF,TGCGCCAGCAGCTTTTACGGACAGGGGGAGGTTGAGCAGTTCTTC
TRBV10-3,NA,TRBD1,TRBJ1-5,CAIKGGSNQPQHF,TGTGCCATAAAAGGGGGCAGCAATCAGCCCCAGCATTTT
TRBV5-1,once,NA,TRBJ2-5,CASSLISTSQETQYF,TGCGCCAGCAGCTTGATTTCCACATCCCAAGAGACCCAGTACTTC
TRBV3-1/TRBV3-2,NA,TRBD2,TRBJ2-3,CASSQDSGLADIFYTDTQYF,TGTGCCAGCAGCCAAGATTCAGGACTAGCGGATATTTTCTACACAGATACGCAGTATTTT
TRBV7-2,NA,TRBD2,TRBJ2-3,CASSLVSGGGYRTDTQYF,TGTGCCAGCAGCTTAGTTAGCGGGGGGGGCTACCGCACAGATACGCAGTATTTT
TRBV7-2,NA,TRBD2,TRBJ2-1,CASSSGLASGNEQFF,TGTGCCAGCAGCTCCGGACTAGCGTCCGGCAATGAGCAGTTCTTC